A single sample is the source of the 15 T cell receptor beta chains below, sequenced in a study of blood T cells in healthy people across ages. A sample-barcoded 5' primer and a J-beta primer mix were used in a second PCR of about 6 to 11 cycles. From the 5' RACE reads, TCRdb called clonotypes with MiXCR, one entry per CDR3 protein. The sample has 900,000 to 950,000 distinct CDR3 sequences; around 29% are singletons. This sample was shared with a second study, whose subject was T cells of mothers and their children.

The sample comprised blood. The source is a woman aged 40 to 50 in good health.

In the case of this clonotype: One end of the junction does not line up with germline, which may come from a read error. The chain employs TRBV5-1 and TRBJ2-7; 10 bases are a match to TRBD1. Germline assignment: CDR1 SGHRS and CDR2 YFSETQ. This CDR3 has 14 residues. The CDR3 here is CAGSSGQGFHEQYF. CDR3 nucleotide sequence: TGCGCCGGCAGCTCGGGACAGGGGTTCCACGAGCAGTACTTC.

CDR3 nucleotides: TGTGCCACCAGTGATTTGGACAGGGGTTCGGATACGCAGTATTTT. As protein: CATSDLDRGSDTQYF. J is TRBJ2-3 and V is TRBV24-1; 8 nucleotides line up with TRBD1. The CDR3 is 15 residues long. The J segment lost 6 bases and the V segment lost 0 bases, leaving 4 bases of the junction unmatched. Germline CDR1 and CDR2: KGHDR and SFDVKD.

DNA for the CDR3: TGTGCCAGCAGTTTCCTGCAGTATAGCAATCAGCCCCAGCATTTT. It specifies CASSFLQYSNQPQHF. The chain has TRBV28 and TRBJ1-5; D unresolved. CDR3 length: 15 residues. The V and J ends lost 3 bases and 0 bases respectively, with 9 bases between them. In germline, CDR1 is MDHEN, CDR2 SYDVKM.

This clonotype showed up just a few times. The V call is TRBV20-1, the J call TRBJ1-4; tentatively, D is TRBD1 (5 bases). Germline V gene data show CDR1 as DFQATT and CDR2 as SNEGSKA (reference sequence). The CDR3 sequence is 10 residues long. V shed 5 bases and J shed 7 bases, with 5 bases lying between them. The CDR3 nucleotides are TGCAGTGCTGGGGCTGAAAAACTGTTTTTT. It yields the protein CSAGAEKLFF.

The chain joins TRBV28 to TRBJ1-1, with TRBD1 matching 10 bases. The CDR3 totals 15 residues. J gave up 0 bases and V 5 bases, and 3 bases lay outside the gene matches. Germline CDR1 MDHEN, CDR2 SYDVKM. The CDR3 loop is CASSGTGALNTEAFF. The CDR3 nucleotides read TGTGCCAGCAGTGGGACAGGGGCGCTGAACACTGAAGCTTTCTTT.

As for this clonotype: Being one base from a much bigger clone, this may be a read error. The chain recombines TRBV20-1 with TRBJ2-6; TRBD2 aligns across 8 bases. This CDR3 comprises 16 residues. Per germline, CDR1 DFQATT and CDR2 SNEGSKA (reference sequence). CDR3: CSASGGEGSGASVLTF. CDR3 sequence (DNA): TGCAGTGCTAGCGGGGGGGAAGGGTCTGGGGCCAGCGTCCTGACTTTC.

As concerns this clonotype: A single base separates this from a much larger clone, so it may be a read error. The rearrangement links TRBV12-3 or TRBV12-4 to TRBJ2-1; 8 nucleotides match TRBD2. Germline trimming cut 1 base from V and 12 bases from J; bases unmatched to any gene: 14. The CDR3 consists of 16 residues. The CDR3 nucleotides read TGTGCCAGCAGTTTAGGGGAGCGGGGGCTTAGGGATGTGCAGTTCTTC. As protein: CASSLGERGLRDVQFF.

V is TRBV5-1 and J is TRBJ2-1; 9 nucleotides align to TRBD2. The length of the CDR3 is 16 residues. Trimming at V came to 3 bases and at J to 4 bases, leaving 8 bases not matched to a gene. Germline V gene data show CDR1 as SGHRS and CDR2 as YFSETQ. The CDR3 DNA reads TGCGCCAGCAGCTCGAGACCTAGCGGGGTATACAATGAGCAGTTCTTC. Translation: CASSSRPSGVYNEQFF.

This clonotype was seen more than once but under ten times. The chain links TRBV12-3 or TRBV12-4 to TRBJ2-7; 7 nucleotides align to TRBD1. Unmatched junction bases numbered 4, after V lost 3 bases and J lost 2 bases. The CDR3 has 14 amino acids. CDR3 in amino acids: CASSLGTAAYEQYF. The CDR3 coding sequence is TGTGCCAGCAGTTTGGGGACAGCCGCCTACGAGCAGTACTTC.

The chain has TRBV7-6 and TRBJ2-7; 8 bases map to TRBD2. The DNA end is a closer match to TRBJ2-5, so the J assignment may be wrong. CDR3 length: 15 residues. Germline loops: CDR1 SGHVS, CDR2 FNYEAQ. CDR3 nucleotides: TGTGCCAGCAGCCCCAATCCTTCTAGCGGGGAGACCCAGTACTTC. This sequence encodes CASSPNPSSGETQYF.

This clonotype came up many times. V is TRBV12-3 or TRBV12-4 and J is TRBJ2-1; the match to TRBD2 covers 11 bases. V was pared by 5 bases and J by 4 bases, with 7 bases of the junction left unmatched. The CDR3 spans 16 residues. DNA for the CDR3: TGTGCCAGCAGTATCGCTAGCGGGGGGTTTTACAATGAGCAGTTCTTC. Translated: CASSIASGGFYNEQFF.

The chain links TRBV7-6 to TRBJ2-1; tentative D call: TRBD1 (8 bases). The CDR3 is 16 amino acids. The germline CDR1 and CDR2 sequences are SGHVS and FNYEAQ. V gave up 5 bases and J gave up 8 bases, with 22 bases separating them. The CDR3 is CASSTARGRGRYEQFF. The CDR3 nucleotides are TGTGCCAGCAGCACAGCCAGGGGGCGGGGGAGATATGAGCAGTTCTTC.

The chain carries TRBV20-1 and TRBJ2-7; tentatively, D is TRBD2 (5 bases). The germline gives CDR1 DFQATT, CDR2 SNEGSKA (reference sequence). The length of the CDR3 is 13 residues. The V gene lost 6 bases and the J gene lost 0 bases, with 12 bases spanning the gap. CDR3 sequence reads: CSAPEDSSYEQYF. DNA for the CDR3: TGCAGTGCCCCCGAGGACTCCTCCTACGAGCAGTACTTC.

This clonotype has only a few counts. This sequence may be a read error, since a much larger clone differs from it by one base. This chain uses TRBV5-1 with TRBJ1-2; TRBD1 matches 8 bases. Per the germline V gene, CDR1 is SGHRS and CDR2 is YFSETQ. Trimming took 4 bases from V and 4 from J; bases not matched to a gene: 6. The CDR3 consists of 14 residues. The CDR3 DNA is TGCGCCAGCAGCACCGGACAGGGAGGCTATGGCTACACCTTC. Its translation is CASSTGQGGYGYTF.

This clonotype was counted between two and nine times. The V and J genes are TRBV20-1 and TRBJ1-2, with 12 bases matching TRBD1. Per the germline V gene, CDR1 is DFQATT and CDR2 is SNEGSKA (reference sequence). Unmatched junction bases numbered 5, after V lost 5 bases and J lost 7 bases. The CDR3 length is 13 residues. DNA for the CDR3: TGCAGTGCTGCCGGGACAGGGGGCTCTGGCTACACCTTC. It codes for CSAAGTGGSGYTF.